The rows below give T cell receptor beta chains drawn from one sample of a study of T-cell reconstitution after alpha-beta-depleted transplantation in children. One entry per CDR3 protein results from TCRdb running MiXCR on the PCR reads. The table records under 250,000 distinct CDR3 sequences, 6.6% of them present only once. Sequencing was performed on PBMCs, taken before TCRalphabeta/CD19-depleted stem cell transplant. The receptors here all came from a boy aged 2 to 10 with acute lymphoblastic leukemia, due to receive a stem cell transplant. CDR3s include the opening cysteine and the closing phenylalanine or tryptophan. The D gene is left open where the match is weak. Rows may omit the clone size; those that give it use once, few, many or a size class.

CDR3nt: TGCAGTGCTAGTGCAGGCAGACTCCCCCACGAGCAGTACTTC; CDR3aa: CSASAGRLPHEQYF; j_gene: TRBJ2-7; abundance: many; v_gene: TRBV20-1; d_gene: -
CDR3nt: TGTGCCAGCAGCTCCAAGACTAGTGTGGCAGAGACCCAGTACTTC; CDR3aa: CASSSKTSVAETQYF; j_gene: TRBJ2-5; abundance: many; v_gene: TRBV7-8; d_gene: -
CDR3nt: TGTGCCAGTATTTTCCCAGATACGCAGTATTTT; CDR3aa: CASIFPDTQYF; j_gene: TRBJ2-3; abundance: -; v_gene: TRBV19; d_gene: -
CDR3nt: TGCAGTGCTGGGGGACAGACTCTCTATGGCTACACCTTC; CDR3aa: CSAGGQTLYGYTF; j_gene: TRBJ1-2; abundance: -; v_gene: TRBV20-1; d_gene: TRBD1
CDR3nt: TGTGCCAGCAGTTTCTACGGTTACACAGATACGCAGTATTTT; CDR3aa: CASSFYGYTDTQYF; j_gene: TRBJ2-3; abundance: many; v_gene: TRBV27; d_gene: -
CDR3nt: TGCAGCGTTGAAGGATCGGGACAGGGGGTGACTGAAGCTTTCTTT; CDR3aa: CSVEGSGQGVTEAFF; j_gene: TRBJ1-1; abundance: few; v_gene: TRBV29-1; d_gene: TRBD1
CDR3nt: TGCGCCAGCAGTGAGCGACGGGGCACTGAAGCTTTCTTT; CDR3aa: CASSERRGTEAFF; j_gene: TRBJ1-1; abundance: -; v_gene: TRBV10-2; d_gene: -
CDR3nt: TGCAGTGCTAGAGGGGCGGGAGGTTCGACAATTGAGCAGTTCTTC; CDR3aa: CSARGAGGSTIEQFF; j_gene: TRBJ2-1; abundance: -; v_gene: TRBV20-1; d_gene: TRBD2
CDR3nt: TGCAGTGCTAGTGGGGGGGCAGGTCGAATTAATTCACCCCTCCACTTT; CDR3aa: CSASGGAGRINSPLHF; j_gene: TRBJ1-6; abundance: few; v_gene: TRBV20-1; d_gene: -
CDR3nt: TGCAGCGCCGGGACAGGGTCCGGAAACACCATATATTTT; CDR3aa: CSAGTGSGNTIYF; j_gene: TRBJ1-3; abundance: many; v_gene: TRBV29-1; d_gene: TRBD1
CDR3nt: TGCGCCAGCAGCCAACAACAGGTGGTGGGGGAGCAGTACTTC; CDR3aa: CASSQQQVVGEQYF; j_gene: TRBJ2-7; abundance: -; v_gene: TRBV4-1; d_gene: -
CDR3nt: TGCGCCAGCAGCCCGGAGACGGGCGGGAGTAAAGGGTATGAGCAGTTCTTC; CDR3aa: CASSPETGGSKGYEQFF; j_gene: TRBJ2-1; abundance: many; v_gene: TRBV5-1; d_gene: TRBD2
CDR3nt: TGTGCCAGCAACAAGGACGGCTGGAGGACACCCCTCCACTTT; CDR3aa: CASNKDGWRTPLHF; j_gene: TRBJ1-6; abundance: many; v_gene: TRBV28; d_gene: -
CDR3nt: TGTGCCAGCAGTTTCATCGGGGAGCTGTTTTTT; CDR3aa: CASSFIGELFF; j_gene: TRBJ2-2; abundance: many; v_gene: TRBV12-3/TRBV12-4; d_gene: -
CDR3nt: TGTGCCAGCGGGACAGGCTACGAGCAGTACTTC; CDR3aa: CASGTGYEQYF; j_gene: TRBJ2-7; abundance: many; v_gene: TRBV28; d_gene: TRBD1
CDR3nt: TGTGCCAGCAGCCCCTCGGGGGTCACCACCGGGGAGCTGTTTTTT; CDR3aa: CASSPSGVTTGELFF; j_gene: TRBJ2-2; abundance: many; v_gene: TRBV12-3/TRBV12-4; d_gene: -
CDR3nt: TGTGCCAGCAGTGGCCTCTCAGGGAGGGTCGACGAGCAGTACTTC; CDR3aa: CASSGLSGRVDEQYF; j_gene: TRBJ2-7; abundance: many; v_gene: TRBV12-3/TRBV12-4; d_gene: TRBD2
CDR3nt: TGCGCCAGCAGCTTCGGTGGGGGCCCCGGGGAGCTGTTTTTT; CDR3aa: CASSFGGGPGELFF; j_gene: TRBJ2-2; abundance: many; v_gene: TRBV5-1; d_gene: -
CDR3nt: TGTGCCAGCAGCCCGGGACTAGCGGGAGGGCCCCCCTACGAGCAGTACTTC; CDR3aa: CASSPGLAGGPPYEQYF; j_gene: TRBJ2-7; abundance: few; v_gene: TRBV7-2; d_gene: TRBD2
CDR3nt: TGTGCCAGCAGTGGGGGAGCGGGAGGGTACAATGAGCAGTTCTTC; CDR3aa: CASSGGAGGYNEQFF; j_gene: TRBJ2-1; abundance: many; v_gene: TRBV6-4; d_gene: TRBD2
CDR3nt: TGTGCCAGCAGTGAACCCGGGACAGGGATCTCTGGGGCCAACGTCCTGACTTTC; CDR3aa: CASSEPGTGISGANVLTF; j_gene: TRBJ2-6; abundance: many; v_gene: TRBV25-1; d_gene: TRBD1
CDR3nt: TGCAGCGTTCAAACCATCAACACCGGGGAGCTGTTTTTT; CDR3aa: CSVQTINTGELFF; j_gene: TRBJ2-2; abundance: many; v_gene: TRBV29-1; d_gene: -